The TCR beta chain described here comes from a study of technical replicates of blood from a few donors. This clone appeared a single time. V shed 6 bases, J shed 0 bases, and the junction held 4 bases outside the gene matches. The CDR3 runs to 14 residues. Germline CDR1 MNHEY, CDR2 SMNVEV (reference sequence). Only in-frame clones appear in the TCRdb table, and some are missing; sequencing was by immunoSEQ multiplex PCR. The table lists approximately 81,000 clones, roughly 95% of them singletons. V gene TRBV27 combines with J gene TRBJ1-1, with 7 bases identical to TRBD1. The clonotype was recovered from a human donor in good health. Material: T cells isolated from PBMCs. CDR3 DNA sequence: TGTGCCAGCAGGACAGGGTACATGAACACTGAAGCTTTCTTT. This gives the protein CASRTGYMNTEAFF.